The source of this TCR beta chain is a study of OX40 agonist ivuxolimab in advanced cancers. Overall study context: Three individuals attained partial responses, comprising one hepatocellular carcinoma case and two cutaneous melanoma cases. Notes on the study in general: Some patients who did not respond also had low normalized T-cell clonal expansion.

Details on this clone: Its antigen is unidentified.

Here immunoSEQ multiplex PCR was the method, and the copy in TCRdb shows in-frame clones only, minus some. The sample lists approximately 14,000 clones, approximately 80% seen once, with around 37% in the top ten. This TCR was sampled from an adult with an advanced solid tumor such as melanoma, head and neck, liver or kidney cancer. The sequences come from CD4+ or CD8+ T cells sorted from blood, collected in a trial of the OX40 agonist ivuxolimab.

The CDR3 bases are TGTGCCAGCAGCTTGGGGACAGAGCAGTACTTC. Amino acid sequence: CASSLGTEQYF. This chain connects TRBV5-6 to TRBJ2-7, with D possibly being TRBD1 (5 bases). Deletions cut 0 bases from V and 7 bases from J, with 5 bases between. Germline loops: CDR1 SGHDT, CDR2 YYEEEE. CDR3 length equals 11 residues.